This T cell receptor (beta chain) is from a study of CD8 T cells in ankylosing spondylitis. The study, taken as a whole, reports: Matched ankylosing spondylitis synovial fluid reportedly showed significant enrichment of disease-linked clones. Peripheral blood samples showed relatively rare disease-linked clones, and these clones were CD8+. For ankylosing spondylitis blood, a TCR beta motif of about eight highly homologous variants appeared characteristic.

Comments on this clonotype: The antigen is undetermined.

In germline, CDR1 is MNHEY, CDR2 SMNVEV (reference sequence). This CDR3 comprises 15 residues. Trimming removed 5 bases at V and 2 bases at J, with 16 bases between. Using quantitative 5'-RACE with molecular barcodes, the authors made TCR beta libraries. Using its own MiXCR run on the 5' RACE reads, TCRdb lists one record per CDR3 protein. The table shows fewer than 550,000 distinct CDR3 sequences, with roughly 5% occurring only once. The sequence came from a male donor with ankylosing spondylitis. V gene TRBV27 combines with J gene TRBJ2-7; unclear D gene. Sequenced sample: blood, either unsorted or a sorted T cell fraction (not recorded which). The CDR3 here is CASSPGSPSPYEQYF. In nucleotides, the CDR3 is TGTGCCAGCAGTCCTGGATCTCCGAGCCCCTACGAGCAGTACTTC.